This TCR beta chain was recovered during a study of T cell responses to AZD1222 COVID-19 vaccine (dated by TCRdb to 2020 to 2023). About the investigation overall: AZD1222 recipients given second doses at about 4 weeks or at about 12 weeks were pooled, since spike-specific TCR depth and breadth were not found to differ between the two schedules. Enrollment into the trials was organized by age into subgroups of 18-55, 56-69 and 70-plus years, and those subgroups contained roughly 140, 27 and 60 TCR-sequenced participants, respectively. TCR sequencing was performed for more than 230 trial participants, of whom about 200 were given two doses of AZD1222 and 26 were given two doses of MenACWY control vaccine.

Paper-wide results and their limitations: Conclusions about previously exposed vaccinees were limited because only six AZD1222 recipients were SARS-CoV-2 seropositive at baseline. No day 14 peak-response samples were available, so repertoires were characterized only after the peak T cell response. Reportedly, close to half of the unique spike-specific TCRs recognized epitopes lying outside the regions that are mutated in the B.1.351 and B.1.1.7 variants. CD4 TCRs associated with the vaccine covered the entire spike protein, and the dominant responses were in regions 160-218 and 743-854. Spike-specific TCR breadth and depth rose significantly after two AZD1222 doses compared with day 0 and with MenACWY recipients. Participants were mostly white British and included more females than males, and it was suggested by the authors that clonal diversity may have been underestimated. In the small 56-69-year group, the increase in depth fell short of significance, most likely because of low power.

Taken with the paper, the label for time point translates to: baseline before first vaccination. The vaccinee samples were drawn from two UK trials, COV001 and COV002, one of which was a single-blind randomized controlled phase 2/3 trial testing AZD1222 (ChAdOx1 nCoV-19) in healthy adults. For TCRbeta chain sequencing, PBMC samples from trial participants were taken at day 0 and at day 28 after the second dose. Taken from cysteine to phenylalanine, the CDR3 has 19 residues. Just CDR3 DNA is preserved here, 57 bases in frame from base 1. The germline V gene (reference sequence) sets CDR1 to SGHNT and CDR2 to YYREEE. V lost 1 base and J lost 6 bases, and the count of bases not matched to a germline gene is 17. The CDR3 regions of human TCRbeta chains were analyzed by immunosequencing. Concerning the study's data processing: Repertoire TCRs were checked for matches against a reference library of SARS-CoV-2-specific TCRs that had been generated using the MIRA antigen-specificity platform. Breadth was defined as the fraction of unique TCRs that were SARS-CoV-2-associated, and depth was defined as the fraction of total T cells that were SARS-CoV-2-associated. Using the MIRA data, each spike-specific TCR was mapped to the spike region that the TCR reacts to and placed in a CD4 or CD8 class. Log10-transformed breadth and depth values were compared by one-way ANOVA with Sidak's multiple comparisons tests. Imported from immuneACCESS, the table was reduced by TCRdb to in-frame sequences with V and J called. These copies leave out some clones; in studies compared against another copy, an unresolved V gene accounts for under half, and the cause of the remainder is not known. D and trimming were read from the DNA, whereas the V and J calls and clone size are those reported in that table. The sample yields 200,000 to 300,000 clones; roughly 93% were counted once. Around 0.5% of the sample is in the top ten clones.

Turning to this clone: The target of this receptor is not known. No per-base quality is available; no much larger clone lies one base away.

The TCR comes from an adult in good health. Specimen: peripheral blood, collected on day 0 of AZD1222 vaccination. Recombination connected TRBV5-4 to TRBJ2-7; 12 bases in the middle match TRBD1. The nucleotide sequence reads as follows: TGTGCCAGCAGCTTGAGTCCGGGACAGGGGGCGTCTAGCAGAGGCGAGCAGTACTTC. It translates to CASSLSPGQGASSRGEQYF.